Listed below are T cell receptor beta chains from one sample, sequenced in a study of vaccination and CD4 T cells after COVID-19. The antigens of these receptors remain unknown. Each CDR3 protein is one row after TCRdb ran MiXCR on the PCR reads. The table has 20,000 to 25,000 distinct CDR3 sequences, 67% seen once. Here the sequenced sample was CD4+ T cells from blood, cultured in vitro, taken after SARS-CoV-2 vaccination. These receptors were obtained from a human donor who received a COVID-19 vaccine. CDR3s include the opening cysteine and the closing phenylalanine or tryptophan. Fields, in order: CDR3 length, D gene, V gene, clone size, J gene, CDR3 DNA, CDR3 protein. A D gene is named only where the DNA matches it firmly. The size entry is marked missing in some rows and otherwise reads once, few, many or a size class.

length: 14
D: TRBD1
V: TRBV6-5
size: -
J: TRBJ2-1
DNA: TGTGCCAGCAGTTCAGGACAGGGATACAATGAGCAGTTCTTC
CDR3: CASSSGQGYNEQFF

length: 14
D: -
V: TRBV6-1
size: -
J: TRBJ1-1
DNA: TGTGCCAGCAGCGGCGCAGGGCCGAACACTGAAGCTTTCTTT
CDR3: CASSGAGPNTEAFF

length: 13
D: -
V: TRBV27
size: -
J: TRBJ1-2
DNA: TGTGCCAGCAGTTCTGCCGCTAACTATGGCTACACCTTC
CDR3: CASSSAANYGYTF

length: 15
D: TRBD1
V: TRBV6-1
size: -
J: TRBJ2-2
DNA: TGTGCCAGCACTCAAGATCGGACAGGCAGCCGGGAGCTGTTTTTT
CDR3: CASTQDRTGSRELFF

length: 15
D: -
V: TRBV7-2
size: few
J: TRBJ1-1
DNA: TGTGCCAGCAGCGTTTTGGGACGGACGAACACTGAAGCTTTCTTT
CDR3: CASSVLGRTNTEAFF

length: 14
D: TRBD1
V: TRBV30
size: -
J: TRBJ2-7
DNA: TGTGCCTGGGGGGCCCCGGACAGGGACCACGAGCAGTACTTC
CDR3: CAWGAPDRDHEQYF

length: 14
D: TRBD1
V: TRBV15
size: few
J: TRBJ1-2
DNA: TGTGCCACCAGCAGAGATCAAGGGGGCCTTGGCTACACCTTC
CDR3: CATSRDQGGLGYTF

length: 16
D: -
V: TRBV20-1
size: -
J: TRBJ2-3
DNA: TGCAGTGCTAGAGATATCAGGGACTCGGGCACAGATACGCAGTATTTT
CDR3: CSARDIRDSGTDTQYF

length: 12
D: -
V: TRBV25-1
size: -
J: TRBJ1-5
DNA: TGTGCCAGCAGAAATAGCAATCAGCCCCAGCATTTT
CDR3: CASRNSNQPQHF

length: 15
D: -
V: TRBV7-2
size: -
J: TRBJ1-2
DNA: TGTGCCAGCAGCTTAAGCCGGGACATCTCGTACGGCTACACCTTC
CDR3: CASSLSRDISYGYTF

length: 14
D: -
V: TRBV24-1
size: once
J: TRBJ1-2
DNA: TGTGCCACCAGTGACCAAGGGACACACTATGGCTACACCTTC
CDR3: CATSDQGTHYGYTF

length: 15
D: TRBD1
V: TRBV24-1
size: -
J: TRBJ1-5
DNA: TGTGCCACCAGTGGGAGGGGGCTTAGCAATCAGCCCCAGCATTTT
CDR3: CATSGRGLSNQPQHF

length: 12
D: -
V: TRBV19
size: few
J: TRBJ1-2
DNA: TGTGCCAGTAGTACCGGACAGTATGGCTACACCTTC
CDR3: CASSTGQYGYTF

length: 18
D: TRBD2
V: TRBV11-3
size: -
J: TRBJ2-5
DNA: TGTGCCAGCAGCCCCGGACTAGCGGGGCCAACATCTCAGGAGACCCAGTACTTC
CDR3: CASSPGLAGPTSQETQYF

length: 14
D: TRBD1
V: TRBV20-1
size: -
J: TRBJ2-3
DNA: TGCAGTGCTGTCCGCGGGACAGGGACAGATACGCAGTATTTT
CDR3: CSAVRGTGTDTQYF

length: 15
D: -
V: TRBV7-2
size: few
J: TRBJ2-1
DNA: TGTGCCAGCAGCTTAAGCAAGAGCTCCTACAATGAGCAGTTCTTC
CDR3: CASSLSKSSYNEQFF

length: 19
D: TRBD1
V: TRBV9
size: -
J: TRBJ2-6
DNA: TGTGCCAGCACCCAAACAGGGGACGAACGTACTTCTGGGGCCAACGTCCTGACTTTC
CDR3: CASTQTGDERTSGANVLTF

length: 12
D: -
V: TRBV6-1
size: -
J: TRBJ1-1
DNA: TGTGCCAGCAAGGACCCACTAATTGAAGCTTTCTTT
CDR3: CASKDPLIEAFF

length: 13
D: -
V: TRBV5-1
size: -
J: TRBJ2-7
DNA: TGCGCCAGCAGCTTGCAGGCTAACTACGAGCAGTACTTC
CDR3: CASSLQANYEQYF

length: 12
D: TRBD1
V: TRBV27
size: -
J: TRBJ2-3
DNA: TGTGCCAGCAGTTCGACGACAGGGTTGAAGTATTTT
CDR3: CASSSTTGLKYF

length: 16
D: -
V: TRBV20-1
size: few
J: TRBJ1-3
DNA: TGCAGTGCTAGAGAAGTGCGCAGGAGCTCTGGAAACACCATATATTTT
CDR3: CSAREVRRSSGNTIYF

length: 10
D: -
V: TRBV10-3
size: -
J: TRBJ1-2
DNA: TGTGCCATCGGACAGTATGGCTACACCTTC
CDR3: CAIGQYGYTF

length: 20
D: -
V: TRBV21-1
size: few
J: TRBJ2-7
DNA: TGTGCCAGCAGTCTAGTGGAAGGACTAGCGGGGGGAATCCTAGGGTACGAGCAGTACTTC
CDR3: CASSLVEGLAGGILGYEQYF

length: 16
D: TRBD2
V: TRBV20-1
size: once
J: TRBJ2-5
DNA: TGCAGTGCTAGCCCCCTCGGGAGCGGGAAATCGGAGACCCAGTACTTC
CDR3: CSASPLGSGKSETQYF

length: 14
D: TRBD1
V: TRBV12-3/TRBV12-4
size: -
J: TRBJ1-3
DNA: TGTGCCAGCAGTTTAGCGGGACAGGGAATGACCATATATTTT
CDR3: CASSLAGQGMTIYF

length: 15
D: TRBD2
V: TRBV20-1
size: -
J: TRBJ2-3
DNA: TGCAGTGCTAGGAGACTAGCGGGGGCCACAGATACGCAGTATTTT
CDR3: CSARRLAGATDTQYF

length: 14
D: TRBD2
V: TRBV19
size: few
J: TRBJ2-3
DNA: TGTGCCAGTAGTATGGGGGGGAGCACAGATACGCAGTATTTT
CDR3: CASSMGGSTDTQYF

length: 14
D: -
V: TRBV30
size: -
J: TRBJ1-2
DNA: TGTGCCTGGACCCCACCAGGGGCGAACAGTGGCTACACCTTC
CDR3: CAWTPPGANSGYTF

length: 16
D: -
V: TRBV7-3
size: -
J: TRBJ2-7
DNA: TGTGCCAGCAGCTTAACGCCAACTCAGGGGGGTGGGCGGCAGTACTTC
CDR3: CASSLTPTQGGGRQYF

length: 16
D: -
V: TRBV15
size: -
J: TRBJ1-3
DNA: TGTGCCACCAGCAGAGTGCACAGAGAGGCTGGAAACACCATATATTTT
CDR3: CATSRVHREAGNTIYF

length: 15
D: TRBD1
V: TRBV10-3
size: -
J: TRBJ1-5
DNA: TGTGCCATCAGTGACGGGACAGGGGGCAATCAGCCCCAGCATTTT
CDR3: CAISDGTGGNQPQHF

length: 16
D: TRBD2
V: TRBV20-1
size: -
J: TRBJ2-3
DNA: TGCAGTGCTAGAGATCTCCGCGGGGGTAGCACAGATACGCAGTATTTT
CDR3: CSARDLRGGSTDTQYF

length: 13
D: -
V: TRBV2
size: -
J: TRBJ1-2
DNA: TGTGCCAGCAGTGAAAGGGGGGGCTATGGCTACACCTTC
CDR3: CASSERGGYGYTF

length: 13
D: TRBD1
V: TRBV30
size: few
J: TRBJ1-1
DNA: TGTGCCTGGAGGGACAGGGTTGGCACTGAAGCTTTCTTT
CDR3: CAWRDRVGTEAFF

length: 16
D: TRBD2
V: TRBV7-3
size: -
J: TRBJ2-3
DNA: TGTGCCAGCAGCTTACGCAGGCGGGGGGGCACAGATACGCAGTATTTT
CDR3: CASSLRRRGGTDTQYF

length: 14
D: TRBD1
V: TRBV20-1
size: few
J: TRBJ1-6
DNA: TGCAGTGCTTCTCGAGGACAGGGGAATTCACCCCTCCACTTT
CDR3: CSASRGQGNSPLHF

length: 13
D: -
V: TRBV20-1
size: -
J: TRBJ1-2
DNA: TGCAGTGCCCCCAGTGAGGCAGTCTATGGCTACACCTTC
CDR3: CSAPSEAVYGYTF

length: 16
D: TRBD1
V: TRBV24-1
size: -
J: TRBJ2-5
DNA: TGTGCCACCAGTGATAGCGGGACAGGGGGCGGAGAGACCCAGTACTTC
CDR3: CATSDSGTGGGETQYF

length: 15
D: TRBD1
V: TRBV20-1
size: few
J: TRBJ1-1
DNA: TGCAGTGCCCAGGGACAGGGAGCAGAACATACTGAAGCTTTCTTT
CDR3: CSAQGQGAEHTEAFF

length: 17
D: TRBD1
V: TRBV6-1
size: few
J: TRBJ2-4
DNA: TGTGCCAGCAGTGTCGGGACAGGGTATCTAGCCAAAAACATTCAGTACTTC
CDR3: CASSVGTGYLAKNIQYF

length: 17
D: -
V: TRBV6-1
size: once
J: TRBJ1-6
DNA: TGTGCCAGCAGTGAAGTTTCTACGACAGCAGATAATTCACCCCTCCACTTT
CDR3: CASSEVSTTADNSPLHF

length: 13
D: -
V: TRBV11-3
size: -
J: TRBJ2-3
DNA: TGTGCCAGCAGCTTTCCTGACACAGATACGCAGTATTTT
CDR3: CASSFPDTDTQYF

length: 14
D: TRBD1
V: TRBV12-3/TRBV12-4
size: -
J: TRBJ1-4
DNA: TGTGCCAGCATACGACAGGGTAGTAATGAAAAACTGTTTTTT
CDR3: CASIRQGSNEKLFF

length: 12
D: -
V: TRBV5-4
size: -
J: TRBJ2-5
DNA: TGTGCCAGCAGCTCCCTCGTGGAGACCCAGTACTTC
CDR3: CASSSLVETQYF

length: 15
D: TRBD1
V: TRBV6-1
size: few
J: TRBJ1-3
DNA: TGTGCCAGCAGCGCTCGGACAGGGACTGGAAACACCATATATTTT
CDR3: CASSARTGTGNTIYF

length: 16
D: TRBD2
V: TRBV11-3
size: -
J: TRBJ2-3
DNA: TGTGCCAGCAGCTTAGTGGCGGGGGGGATCGCAGATACGCAGTATTTT
CDR3: CASSLVAGGIADTQYF

length: 14
D: -
V: TRBV19
size: few
J: TRBJ1-1
DNA: TGTGCCAGTAGTATTTCGCTGACAGCCACTGAAGCTTTCTTT
CDR3: CASSISLTATEAFF

length: 16
D: -
V: TRBV19
size: -
J: TRBJ1-5
DNA: TGTGCCAGTAGTGTGCCAGACAACGCGAACAATCAGCCCCAGCATTTT
CDR3: CASSVPDNANNQPQHF

length: 14
D: -
V: TRBV20-1
size: -
J: TRBJ2-2
DNA: TGCAGTGCTAGAGTGGGCAGCAACACCGGGGAGCTGTTTTTT
CDR3: CSARVGSNTGELFF